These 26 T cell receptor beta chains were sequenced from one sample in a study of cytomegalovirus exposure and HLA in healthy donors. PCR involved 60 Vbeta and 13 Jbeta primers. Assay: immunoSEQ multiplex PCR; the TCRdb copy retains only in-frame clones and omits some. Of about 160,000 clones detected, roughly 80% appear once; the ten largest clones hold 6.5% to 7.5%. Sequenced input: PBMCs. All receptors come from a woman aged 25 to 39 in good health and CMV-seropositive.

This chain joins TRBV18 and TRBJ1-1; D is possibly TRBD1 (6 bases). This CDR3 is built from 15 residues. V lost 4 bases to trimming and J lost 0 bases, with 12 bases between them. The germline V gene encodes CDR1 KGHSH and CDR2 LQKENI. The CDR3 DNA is TGTGCCAGCTCACTACCGACAGGACTGAACACTGAAGCTTTCTTT. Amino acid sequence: CASSLPTGLNTEAFF.

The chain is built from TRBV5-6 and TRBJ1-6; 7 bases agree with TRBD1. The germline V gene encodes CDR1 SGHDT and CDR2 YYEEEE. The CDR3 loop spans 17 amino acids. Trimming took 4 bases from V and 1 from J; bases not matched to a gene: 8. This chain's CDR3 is CASSETGYLSYNSPLHF. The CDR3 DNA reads TGTGCCAGCAGCGAGACAGGGTACTTGTCCTATAATTCACCCCTCCACTTT. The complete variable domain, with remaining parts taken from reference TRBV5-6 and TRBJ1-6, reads DAGVTQSPTHLIKTRGQQVTLRCSPKSGHDTVSWYQQALGQGPQFIFQYYEEEERQRGNFPDRFSGHQFPNYSSELNVNALLLGDSALYLCASSETGYLSYNSPLHFGNGTRLTVT.

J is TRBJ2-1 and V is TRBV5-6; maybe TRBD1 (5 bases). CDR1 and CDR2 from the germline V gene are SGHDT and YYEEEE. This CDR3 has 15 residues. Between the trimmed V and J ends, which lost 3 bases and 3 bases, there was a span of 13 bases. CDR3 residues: CASSSPRQFYNEQFF. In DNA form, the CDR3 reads TGTGCCAGCAGCTCCCCGAGACAGTTCTACAATGAGCAGTTCTTC. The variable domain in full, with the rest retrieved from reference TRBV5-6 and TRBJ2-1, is DAGVTQSPTHLIKTRGQQVTLRCSPKSGHDTVSWYQQALGQGPQFIFQYYEEEERQRGNFPDRFSGHQFPNYSSELNVNALLLGDSALYLCASSSPRQFYNEQFFGPGTRLTVL.

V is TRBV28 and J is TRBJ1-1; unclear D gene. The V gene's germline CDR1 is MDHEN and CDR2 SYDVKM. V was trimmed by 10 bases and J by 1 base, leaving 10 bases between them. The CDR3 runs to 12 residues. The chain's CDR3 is CATLQQNTEAFF. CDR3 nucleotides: TGTGCCACCTTACAACAGAACACTGAAGCTTTCTTT.

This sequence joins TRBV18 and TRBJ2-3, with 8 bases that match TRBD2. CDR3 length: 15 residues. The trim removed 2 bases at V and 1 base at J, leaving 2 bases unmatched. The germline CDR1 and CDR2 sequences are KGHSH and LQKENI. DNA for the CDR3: TGTGCCAGCTCACCATATAGCGGGGGCACAGATACGCAGTATTTT. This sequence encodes CASSPYSGGTDTQYF.

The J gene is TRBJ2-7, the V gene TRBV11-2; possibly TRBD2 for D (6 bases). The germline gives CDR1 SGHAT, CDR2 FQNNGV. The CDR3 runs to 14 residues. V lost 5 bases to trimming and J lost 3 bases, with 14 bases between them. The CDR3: CASSPNGGVYEQYF. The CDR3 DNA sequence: TGTGCCAGCAGCCCAAACGGAGGGGTCTACGAGCAGTACTTC.

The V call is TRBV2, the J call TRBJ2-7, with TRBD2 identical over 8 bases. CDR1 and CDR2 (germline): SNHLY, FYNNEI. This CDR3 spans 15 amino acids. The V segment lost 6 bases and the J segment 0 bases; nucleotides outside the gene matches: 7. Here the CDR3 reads CASSRSGGLSYEQYF. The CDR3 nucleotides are TGTGCCAGCAGCCGGAGCGGGGGCCTCTCCTACGAGCAGTACTTC.

CDR3 amino acids: CASWTGDKNIQYF. The CDR3 region has the DNA TGCGCCAGCTGGACAGGGGACAAAAACATTCAGTACTTC. This sequence joins TRBV23-1 and TRBJ2-4; TRBD1 matches 9 bases. TRBV23-1 is flagged as an ORF with uncertain function. The CDR3 runs to 13 residues. The V segment lost 8 bases and the J segment 3 bases; nucleotides outside the gene matches: 2.

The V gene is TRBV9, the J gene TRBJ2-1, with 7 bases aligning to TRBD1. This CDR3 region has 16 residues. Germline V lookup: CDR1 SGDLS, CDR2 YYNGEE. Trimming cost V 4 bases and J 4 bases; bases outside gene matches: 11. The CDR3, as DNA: TGTGCCAGCAGCCCCTACTCCGGGACAGAATACAATGAGCAGTTCTTC. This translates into CASSPYSGTEYNEQFF.

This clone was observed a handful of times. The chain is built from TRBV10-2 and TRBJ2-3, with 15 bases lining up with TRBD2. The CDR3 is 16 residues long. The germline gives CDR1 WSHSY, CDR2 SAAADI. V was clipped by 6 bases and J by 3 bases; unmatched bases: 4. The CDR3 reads CASRRTSGGETDTQYF. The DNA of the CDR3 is TGCGCCAGCAGACGGACTAGCGGGGGGGAAACAGATACGCAGTATTTT.

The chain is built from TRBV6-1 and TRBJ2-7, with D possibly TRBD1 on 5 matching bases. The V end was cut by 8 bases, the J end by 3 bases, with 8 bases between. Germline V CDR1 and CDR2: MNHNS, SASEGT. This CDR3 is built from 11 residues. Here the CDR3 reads CASFDSYEQYF. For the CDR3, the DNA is TGTGCCAGCTTTGACAGCTACGAGCAGTACTTC.

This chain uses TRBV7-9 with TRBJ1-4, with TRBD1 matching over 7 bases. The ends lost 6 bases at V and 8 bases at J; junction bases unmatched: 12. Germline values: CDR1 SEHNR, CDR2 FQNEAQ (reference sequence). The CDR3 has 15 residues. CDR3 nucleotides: TGTGCCAGCAGAGATTACAGGGGTAACGTCGAAAAACTGTTTTTT. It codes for CASRDYRGNVEKLFF.

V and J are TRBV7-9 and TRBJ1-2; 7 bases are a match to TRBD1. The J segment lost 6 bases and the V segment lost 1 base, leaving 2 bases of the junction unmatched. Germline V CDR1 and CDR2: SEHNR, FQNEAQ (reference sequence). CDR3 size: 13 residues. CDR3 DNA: TGTGCCAGCAGCTTAGTAGGGGGCAATGGCTACACCTTC. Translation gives CASSLVGGNGYTF.

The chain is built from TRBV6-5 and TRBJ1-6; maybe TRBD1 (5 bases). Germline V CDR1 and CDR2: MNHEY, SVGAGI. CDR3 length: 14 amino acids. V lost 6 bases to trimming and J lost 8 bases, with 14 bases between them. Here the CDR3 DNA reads TGTGCCAGCAGCCGCGACTGGGGGGATTCACCCCTCCACTTT. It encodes CASSRDWGDSPLHF.

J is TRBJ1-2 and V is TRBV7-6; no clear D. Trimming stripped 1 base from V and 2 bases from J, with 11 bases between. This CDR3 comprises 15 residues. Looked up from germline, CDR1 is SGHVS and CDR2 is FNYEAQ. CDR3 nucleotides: TGTGCCAGCAGCTTAGATGAGGGTGGAAACTATGGCTACACCTTC. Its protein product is CASSLDEGGNYGYTF.

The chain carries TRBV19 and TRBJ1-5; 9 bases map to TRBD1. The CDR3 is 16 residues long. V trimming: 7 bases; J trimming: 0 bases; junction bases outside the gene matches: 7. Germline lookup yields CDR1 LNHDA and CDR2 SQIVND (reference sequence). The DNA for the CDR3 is TGTGCCAGTATCGAACAGGGGGCCCTTAGCAATCAGCCCCAGCATTTT. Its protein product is CASIEQGALSNQPQHF.

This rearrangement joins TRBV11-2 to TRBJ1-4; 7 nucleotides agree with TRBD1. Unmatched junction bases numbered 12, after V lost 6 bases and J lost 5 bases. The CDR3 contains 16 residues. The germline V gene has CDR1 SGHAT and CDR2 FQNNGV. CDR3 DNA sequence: TGTGCCAGCAGAGGTTTGCGGACAGGCCAAAATGAAAAACTGTTTTTT. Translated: CASRGLRTGQNEKLFF.

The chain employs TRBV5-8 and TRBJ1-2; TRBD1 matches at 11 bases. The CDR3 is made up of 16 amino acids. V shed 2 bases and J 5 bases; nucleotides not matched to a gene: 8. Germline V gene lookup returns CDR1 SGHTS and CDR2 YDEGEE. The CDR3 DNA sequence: TGTGCCAGCAGCTTCTTCTCGGGGACAGGGGGGTATGGCTACACCTTC. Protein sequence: CASSFFSGTGGYGYTF.

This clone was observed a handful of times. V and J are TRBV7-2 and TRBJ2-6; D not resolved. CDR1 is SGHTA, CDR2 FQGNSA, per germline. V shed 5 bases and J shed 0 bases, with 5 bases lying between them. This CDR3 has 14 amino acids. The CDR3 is CASSQNSGANVLTF. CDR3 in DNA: TGTGCCAGCAGCCAAAACTCTGGGGCCAACGTCCTGACTTTC.

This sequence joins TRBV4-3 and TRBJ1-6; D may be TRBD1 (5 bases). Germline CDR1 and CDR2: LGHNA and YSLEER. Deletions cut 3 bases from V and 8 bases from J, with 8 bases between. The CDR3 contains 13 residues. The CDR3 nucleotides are TGCGCCAGCAGCCACGACAGTGATTCACCCCTCCACTTT. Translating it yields CASSHDSDSPLHF.

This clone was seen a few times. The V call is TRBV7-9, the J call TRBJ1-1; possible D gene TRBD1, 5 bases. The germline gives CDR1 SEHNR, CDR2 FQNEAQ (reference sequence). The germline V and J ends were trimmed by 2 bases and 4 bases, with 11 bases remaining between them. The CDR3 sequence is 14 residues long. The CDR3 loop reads CASSLSRGSTEAFF. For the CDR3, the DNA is TGTGCCAGCAGCTTATCTCGGGGGAGCACTGAAGCTTTCTTT.

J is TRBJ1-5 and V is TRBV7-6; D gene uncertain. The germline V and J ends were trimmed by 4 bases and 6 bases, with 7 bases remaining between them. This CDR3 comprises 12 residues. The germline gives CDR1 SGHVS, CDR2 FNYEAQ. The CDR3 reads CASSYPGQPQHF. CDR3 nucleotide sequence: TGTGCCAGCAGCTACCCGGGTCAGCCCCAGCATTTT.

This CDR3 reads CASSQTIFIVYEQYF. The CDR3 bases are TGTGCCAGTAGCCAGACAATCTTCATCGTCTACGAGCAGTACTTC. The gene calls are TRBV19 and TRBJ2-7; D gene uncertain. The V gene lost 6 bases and the J gene lost 3 bases, with 18 bases spanning the gap. The CDR3 sequence is 15 residues long. Germline V gene sequence: CDR1 LNHDA, CDR2 SQIVND (reference sequence).

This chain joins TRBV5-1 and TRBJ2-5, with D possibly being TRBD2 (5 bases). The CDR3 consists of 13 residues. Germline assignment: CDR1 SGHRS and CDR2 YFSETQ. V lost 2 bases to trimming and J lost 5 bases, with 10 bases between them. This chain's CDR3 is CASSFRRRETQYF. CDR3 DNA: TGCGCCAGCAGCTTCAGGAGGCGGGAGACCCAGTACTTC. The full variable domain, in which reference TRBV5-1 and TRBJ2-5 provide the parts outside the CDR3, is KAGVTQTPRYLIKTRGQQVTLSCSPISGHRSVSWYQQTPGQGLQFLFEYFSETQRNKGNFPGRFSGRQFSNSRSEMNVSTLELGDSALYLCASSFRRRETQYFGPGTRLLVL.

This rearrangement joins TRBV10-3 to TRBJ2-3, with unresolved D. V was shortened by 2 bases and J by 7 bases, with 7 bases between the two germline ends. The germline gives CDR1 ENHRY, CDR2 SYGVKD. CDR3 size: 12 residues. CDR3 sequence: CAISEGLYTQYF. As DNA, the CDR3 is TGTGCCATCAGTGAGGGCCTCTATACGCAGTATTTT.

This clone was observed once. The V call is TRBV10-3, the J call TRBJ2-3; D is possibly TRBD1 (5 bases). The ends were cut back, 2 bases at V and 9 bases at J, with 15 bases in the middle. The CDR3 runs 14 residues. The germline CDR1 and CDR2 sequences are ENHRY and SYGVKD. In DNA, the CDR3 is TGTGCCATCAGTGAGGGGGCAGACCCAGGGACGCAGTATTTT. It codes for CAISEGADPGTQYF.